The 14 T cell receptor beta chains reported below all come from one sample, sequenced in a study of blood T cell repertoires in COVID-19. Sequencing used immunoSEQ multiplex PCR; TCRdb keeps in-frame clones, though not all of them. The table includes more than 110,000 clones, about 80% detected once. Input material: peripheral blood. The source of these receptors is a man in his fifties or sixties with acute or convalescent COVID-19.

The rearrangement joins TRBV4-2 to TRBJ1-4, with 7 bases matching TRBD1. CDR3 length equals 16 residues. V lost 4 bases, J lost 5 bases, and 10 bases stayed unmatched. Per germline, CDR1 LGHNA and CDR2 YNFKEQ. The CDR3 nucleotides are TGTGCCAGCAGCCTGGAACTTGGGACAGTAAATGAAAAACTGTTTTTT. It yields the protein CASSLELGTVNEKLFF.

The CDR3 coding sequence is TGTGCCATCGGGGACAGGAACAATGAGCAGTTCTTC. This sequence encodes CAIGDRNNEQFF. The rearrangement joins TRBV19 to TRBJ2-1, with 8 bases matching TRBD1. CDR1 and CDR2 (germline): LNHDA, SQIVND (reference sequence). This CDR3 has 12 residues. J was trimmed by 5 bases and V by 10 bases; bases with no gene match: 4.

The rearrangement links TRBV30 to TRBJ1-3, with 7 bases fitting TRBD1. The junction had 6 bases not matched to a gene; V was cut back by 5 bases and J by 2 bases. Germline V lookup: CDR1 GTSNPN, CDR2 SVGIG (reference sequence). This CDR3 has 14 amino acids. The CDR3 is CAWGDRWTGNTIYF. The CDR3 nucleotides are TGTGCCTGGGGGGACAGATGGACTGGAAACACCATATATTTT.

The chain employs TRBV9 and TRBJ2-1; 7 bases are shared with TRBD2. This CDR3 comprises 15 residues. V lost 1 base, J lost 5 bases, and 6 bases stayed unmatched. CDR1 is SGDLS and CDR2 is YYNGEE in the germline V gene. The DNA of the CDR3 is TGTGCCAGCAGCGTAACGCTAGCGGCGCACAATGAGCAGTTCTTC. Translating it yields CASSVTLAAHNEQFF.

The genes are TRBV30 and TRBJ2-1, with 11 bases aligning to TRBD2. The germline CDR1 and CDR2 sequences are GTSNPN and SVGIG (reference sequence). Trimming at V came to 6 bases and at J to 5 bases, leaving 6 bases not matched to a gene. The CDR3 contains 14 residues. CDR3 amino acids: CACQLAGVNNEQFF. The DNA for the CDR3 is TGTGCCTGCCAACTAGCGGGAGTAAACAATGAGCAGTTCTTC.

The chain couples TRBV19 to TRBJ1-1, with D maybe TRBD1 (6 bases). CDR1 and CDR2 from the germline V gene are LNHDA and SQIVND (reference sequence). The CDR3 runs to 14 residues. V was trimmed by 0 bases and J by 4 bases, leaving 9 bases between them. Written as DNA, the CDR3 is TGTGCCAGTAGTATAGAGGGGGCGCCCACTGAAGCTTTCTTT. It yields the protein CASSIEGAPTEAFF. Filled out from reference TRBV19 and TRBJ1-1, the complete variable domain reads DGGITQSPKYLFRKEGQNVTLSCEQNLNHDAMYWYRQDPGQGLRLIYYSQIVNDFQKGDIAEGYSVSREKKESFPLTVTSAQKNPTAFYLCASSIEGAPTEAFFGQGTRLTVV.

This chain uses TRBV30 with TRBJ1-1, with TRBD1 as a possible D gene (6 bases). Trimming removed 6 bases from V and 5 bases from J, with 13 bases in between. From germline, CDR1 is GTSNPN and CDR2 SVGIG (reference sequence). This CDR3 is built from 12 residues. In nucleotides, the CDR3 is TGTGCCTGCCTACAGGGTTGGACTGAAGCTTTCTTT. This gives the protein CACLQGWTEAFF. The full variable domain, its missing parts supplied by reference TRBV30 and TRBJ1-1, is SQTIHQWPATLVQPVGSPLSLECTVEGTSNPNLYWYRQAAGRGLQLLFYSVGIGQISSEVPQNLSASRPQDRQFILSSKKLLLSDSGFYLCACLQGWTEAFFGQGTRLTVV.

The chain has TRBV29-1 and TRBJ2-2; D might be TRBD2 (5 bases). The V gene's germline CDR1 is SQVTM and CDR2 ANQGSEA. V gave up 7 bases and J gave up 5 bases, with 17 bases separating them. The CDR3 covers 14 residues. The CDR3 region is CSATRAGRTGELFF. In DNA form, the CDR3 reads TGCAGCGCAACGAGGGCGGGCCGGACCGGGGAGCTGTTTTTT.

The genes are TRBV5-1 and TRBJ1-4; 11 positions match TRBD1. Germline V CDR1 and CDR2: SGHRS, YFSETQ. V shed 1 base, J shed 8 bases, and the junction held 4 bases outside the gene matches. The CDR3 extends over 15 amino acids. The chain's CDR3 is CASSLTGTGGEKLFF. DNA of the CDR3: TGCGCCAGCAGCTTGACCGGGACAGGGGGGGAAAAACTGTTTTTT. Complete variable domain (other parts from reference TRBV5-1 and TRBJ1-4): KAGVTQTPRYLIKTRGQQVTLSCSPISGHRSVSWYQQTPGQGLQFLFEYFSETQRNKGNFPGRFSGRQFSNSRSEMNVSTLELGDSALYLCASSLTGTGGEKLFFGSGTQLSVL.

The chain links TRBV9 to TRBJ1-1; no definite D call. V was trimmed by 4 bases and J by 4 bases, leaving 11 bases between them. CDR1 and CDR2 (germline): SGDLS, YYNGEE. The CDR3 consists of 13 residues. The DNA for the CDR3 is TGTGCCAGCAGCTACGGTCCGGGCACTGAAGCTTTCTTT. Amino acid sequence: CASSYGPGTEAFF. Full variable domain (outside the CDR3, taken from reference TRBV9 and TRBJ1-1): DSGVTQTPKHLITATGQRVTLRCSPRSGDLSVYWYQQSLDQGLQFLIQYYNGEERAKGNILERFSAQQFPDLHSELNLSSLELGDSALYFCASSYGPGTEAFFGQGTRLTVV.

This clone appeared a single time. CDR3 coding DNA: TGCAGTGCTAGAGATTATCGGGAGCTGTTTTTT. It specifies CSARDYRELFF. V gene TRBV20-1 combines with J gene TRBJ2-2; D is undetermined. Germline CDR1 DFQATT, CDR2 SNEGSKA (reference sequence). CDR3 size: 11 residues. V lost 0 bases and J 9 bases, leaving 5 bases between the germline ends.

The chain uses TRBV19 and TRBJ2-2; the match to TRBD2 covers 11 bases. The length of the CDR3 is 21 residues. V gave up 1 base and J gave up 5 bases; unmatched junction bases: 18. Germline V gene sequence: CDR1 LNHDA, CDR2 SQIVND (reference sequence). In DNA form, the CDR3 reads TGTGCCAGTAGTATAGTTTTAGGGGTGACTAGCGGGGCAGTCGGTACCGGGGAGCTGTTTTTT. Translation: CASSIVLGVTSGAVGTGELFF. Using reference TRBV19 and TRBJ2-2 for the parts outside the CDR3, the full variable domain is DGGITQSPKYLFRKEGQNVTLSCEQNLNHDAMYWYRQDPGQGLRLIYYSQIVNDFQKGDIAEGYSVSREKKESFPLTVTSAQKNPTAFYLCASSIVLGVTSGAVGTGELFFGEGSRLTVL.

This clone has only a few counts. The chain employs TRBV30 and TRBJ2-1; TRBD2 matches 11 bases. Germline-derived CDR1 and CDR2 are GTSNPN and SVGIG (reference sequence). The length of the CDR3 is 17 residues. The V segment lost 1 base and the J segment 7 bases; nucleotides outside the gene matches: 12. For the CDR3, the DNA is TGTGCCTGGAGTGCGACCTTAATAGCGGGAGGGGGGAATGAGCAGTTCTTC. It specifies CAWSATLIAGGGNEQFF.

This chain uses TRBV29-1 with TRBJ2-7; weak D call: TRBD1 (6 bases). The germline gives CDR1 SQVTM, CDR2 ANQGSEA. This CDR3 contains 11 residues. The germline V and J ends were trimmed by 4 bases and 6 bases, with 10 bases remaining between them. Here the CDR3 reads CSVGTASEQYF. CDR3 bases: TGCAGCGTTGGGACAGCCAGCGAGCAGTACTTC.